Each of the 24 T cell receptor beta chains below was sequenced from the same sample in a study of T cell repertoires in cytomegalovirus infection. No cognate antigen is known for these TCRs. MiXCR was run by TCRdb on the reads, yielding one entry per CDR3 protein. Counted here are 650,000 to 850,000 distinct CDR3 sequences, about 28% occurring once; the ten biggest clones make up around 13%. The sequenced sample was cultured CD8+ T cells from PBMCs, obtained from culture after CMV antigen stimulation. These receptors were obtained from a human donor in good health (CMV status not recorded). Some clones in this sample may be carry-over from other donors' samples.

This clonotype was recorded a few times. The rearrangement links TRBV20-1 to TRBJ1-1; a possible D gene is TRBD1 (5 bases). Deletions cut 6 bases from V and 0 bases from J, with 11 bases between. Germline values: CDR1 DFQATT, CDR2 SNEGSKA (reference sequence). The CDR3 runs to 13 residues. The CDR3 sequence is CSAFRQMNTEAFF. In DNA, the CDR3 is TGCAGTGCCTTTAGACAGATGAACACTGAAGCTTTCTTT.

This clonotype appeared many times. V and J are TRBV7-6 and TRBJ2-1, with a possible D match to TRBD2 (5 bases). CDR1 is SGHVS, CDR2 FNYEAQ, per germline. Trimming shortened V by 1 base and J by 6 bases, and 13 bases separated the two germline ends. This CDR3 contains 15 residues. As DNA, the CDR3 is TGTGCCAGCAGCTTAGGACGGGGTCTCGGCAATGAGCAGTTCTTC. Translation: CASSLGRGLGNEQFF.

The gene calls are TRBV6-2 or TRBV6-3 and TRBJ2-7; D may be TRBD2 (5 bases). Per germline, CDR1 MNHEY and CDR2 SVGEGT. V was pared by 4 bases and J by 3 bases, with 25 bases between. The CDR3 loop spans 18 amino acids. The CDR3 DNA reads TGTGCCAGCAGTTTCCCTATAACTAGGCCAGAAGAACGCTACGAGCAGTACGTC. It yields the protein CASSFPITRPEERYEQYV.

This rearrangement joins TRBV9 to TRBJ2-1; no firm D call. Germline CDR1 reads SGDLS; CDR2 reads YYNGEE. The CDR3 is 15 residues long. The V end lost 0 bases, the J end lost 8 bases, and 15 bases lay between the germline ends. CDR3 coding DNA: TGTGCCAGCAGCGTAGTAGGAGTGGGTTTCTATGAGCAGTTCTTC. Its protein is CASSVVGVGFYEQFF.

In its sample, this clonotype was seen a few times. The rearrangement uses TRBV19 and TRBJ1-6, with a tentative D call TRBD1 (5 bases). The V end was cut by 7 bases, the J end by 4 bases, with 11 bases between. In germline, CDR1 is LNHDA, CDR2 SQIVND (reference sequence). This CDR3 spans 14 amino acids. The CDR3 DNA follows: TGTGCCAGTAAAGGGCCAGGGTATAATTCACCCCTCCACTTT. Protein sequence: CASKGPGYNSPLHF. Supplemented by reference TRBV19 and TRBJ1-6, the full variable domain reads DGGITQSPKYLFRKEGQNVTLSCEQNLNHDAMYWYRQDPGQGLRLIYYSQIVNDFQKGDIAEGYSVSREKKESFPLTVTSAQKNPTAFYLCASKGPGYNSPLHFGNGTRLTVT.

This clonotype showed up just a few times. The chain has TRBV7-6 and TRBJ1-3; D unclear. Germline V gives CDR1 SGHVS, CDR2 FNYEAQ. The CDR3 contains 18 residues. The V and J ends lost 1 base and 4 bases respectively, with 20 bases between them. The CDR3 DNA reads TGTGCCAGCAGCTTAGAAGCAGGCCCCGACAATATGGGAAACACCATATATTTT. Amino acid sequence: CASSLEAGPDNMGNTIYF.

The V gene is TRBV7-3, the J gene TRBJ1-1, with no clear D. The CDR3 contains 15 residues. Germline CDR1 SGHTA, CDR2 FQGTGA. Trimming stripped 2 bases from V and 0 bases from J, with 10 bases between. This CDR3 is CASSLRSRVNTEAFF. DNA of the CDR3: TGTGCCAGCAGCTTACGGTCGCGAGTGAACACTGAAGCTTTCTTT.

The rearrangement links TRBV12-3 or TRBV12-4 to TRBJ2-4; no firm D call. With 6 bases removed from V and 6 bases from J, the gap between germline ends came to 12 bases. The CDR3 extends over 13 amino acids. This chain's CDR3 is CASSVGPSNIQYF. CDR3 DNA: TGTGCCAGCAGCGTCGGTCCTTCAAACATTCAGTACTTC.

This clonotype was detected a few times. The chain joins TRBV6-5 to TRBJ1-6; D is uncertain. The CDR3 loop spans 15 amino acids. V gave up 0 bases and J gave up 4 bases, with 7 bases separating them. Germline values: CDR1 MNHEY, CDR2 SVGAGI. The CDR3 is CASSYSASYNSPLHF. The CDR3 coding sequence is TGTGCCAGCAGTTACTCGGCCAGTTATAATTCACCCCTCCACTTT.

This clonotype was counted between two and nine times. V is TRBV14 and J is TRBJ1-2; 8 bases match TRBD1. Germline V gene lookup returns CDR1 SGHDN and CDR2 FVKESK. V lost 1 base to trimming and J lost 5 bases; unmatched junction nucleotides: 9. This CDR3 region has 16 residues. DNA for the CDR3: TGTGCCAGCAGCCAAGTCAGGGGGCGATGGAATTATGGCTACACCTTC. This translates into CASSQVRGRWNYGYTF.

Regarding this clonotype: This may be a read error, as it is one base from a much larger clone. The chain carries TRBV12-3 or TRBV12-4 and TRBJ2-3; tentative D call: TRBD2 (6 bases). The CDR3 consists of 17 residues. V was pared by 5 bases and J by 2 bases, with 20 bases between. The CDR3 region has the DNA TGTGCCAGCAGTACCTCACTAGCCCAATCCAACACAGATACGCAGTATTTT. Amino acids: CASSTSLAQSNTDTQYF.

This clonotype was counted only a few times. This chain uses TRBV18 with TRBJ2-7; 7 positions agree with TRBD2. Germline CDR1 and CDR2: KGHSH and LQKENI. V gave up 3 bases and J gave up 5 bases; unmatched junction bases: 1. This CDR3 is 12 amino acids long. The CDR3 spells CASSPLADEQYF. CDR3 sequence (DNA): TGTGCCAGCTCACCCCTAGCGGACGAGCAGTACTTC.

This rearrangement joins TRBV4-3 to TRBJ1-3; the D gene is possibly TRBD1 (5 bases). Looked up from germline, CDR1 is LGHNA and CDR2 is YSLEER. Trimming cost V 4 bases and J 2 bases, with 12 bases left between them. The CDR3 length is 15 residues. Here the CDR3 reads CASSPGAGPGNTIYF. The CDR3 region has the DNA TGCGCCAGCAGCCCTGGGGCAGGGCCTGGAAACACCATATATTTT.

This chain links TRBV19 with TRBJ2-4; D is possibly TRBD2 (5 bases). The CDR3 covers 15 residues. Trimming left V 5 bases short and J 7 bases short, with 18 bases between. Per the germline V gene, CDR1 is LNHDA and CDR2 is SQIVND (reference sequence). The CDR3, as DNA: TGTGCCAGTAGTCTGGCTACTAGTTATTGGAACATTCAGTACTTC. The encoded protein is CASSLATSYWNIQYF.

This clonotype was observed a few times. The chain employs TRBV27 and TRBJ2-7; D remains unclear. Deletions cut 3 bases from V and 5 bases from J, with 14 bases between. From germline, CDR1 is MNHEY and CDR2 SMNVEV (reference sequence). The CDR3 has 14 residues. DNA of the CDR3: TGTGCCAGCAGTTTGTCACGCCTCGGAGACGAGCAGTACTTC. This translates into CASSLSRLGDEQYF.

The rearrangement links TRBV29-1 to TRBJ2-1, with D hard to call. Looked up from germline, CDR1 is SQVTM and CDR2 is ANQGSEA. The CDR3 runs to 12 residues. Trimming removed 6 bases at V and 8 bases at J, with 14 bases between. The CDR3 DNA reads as TGCAGCGTCCCTGGACGTAGGGATGAGCAGTTCTTC. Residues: CSVPGRRDEQFF.

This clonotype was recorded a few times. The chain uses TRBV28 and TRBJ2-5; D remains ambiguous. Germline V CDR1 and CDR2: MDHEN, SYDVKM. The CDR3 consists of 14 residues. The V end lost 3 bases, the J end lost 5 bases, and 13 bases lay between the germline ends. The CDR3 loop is CASSLFAAGETQYF. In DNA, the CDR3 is TGTGCCAGCAGTTTGTTTGCGGCTGGGGAGACCCAGTACTTC.

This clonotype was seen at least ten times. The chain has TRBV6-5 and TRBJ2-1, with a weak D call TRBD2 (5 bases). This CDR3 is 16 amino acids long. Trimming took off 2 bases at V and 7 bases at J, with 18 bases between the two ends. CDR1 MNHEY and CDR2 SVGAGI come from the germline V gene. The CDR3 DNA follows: TGTGCCAGCAGTTACATCGGGGTGTACCTTCCGAATGAGCAGTTCTTC. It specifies CASSYIGVYLPNEQFF.

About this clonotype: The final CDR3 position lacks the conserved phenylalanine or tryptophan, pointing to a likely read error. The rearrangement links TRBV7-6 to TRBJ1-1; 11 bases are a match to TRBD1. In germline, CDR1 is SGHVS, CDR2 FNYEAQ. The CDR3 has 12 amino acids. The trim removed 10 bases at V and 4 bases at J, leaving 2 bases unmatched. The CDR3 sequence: CATGTGGTEAFS. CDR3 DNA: TGTGCCACCGGGACAGGGGGCACTGAAGCTTTCTCT.

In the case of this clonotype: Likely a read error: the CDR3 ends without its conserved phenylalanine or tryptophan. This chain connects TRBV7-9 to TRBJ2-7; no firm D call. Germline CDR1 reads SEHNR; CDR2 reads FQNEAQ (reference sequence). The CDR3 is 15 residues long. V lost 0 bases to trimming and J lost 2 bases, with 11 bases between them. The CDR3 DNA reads TGTGCCAGCAGCTTAGCTTCAGGCGTCCCCTACGAGCAGTACTTA. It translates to CASSLASGVPYEQYL.

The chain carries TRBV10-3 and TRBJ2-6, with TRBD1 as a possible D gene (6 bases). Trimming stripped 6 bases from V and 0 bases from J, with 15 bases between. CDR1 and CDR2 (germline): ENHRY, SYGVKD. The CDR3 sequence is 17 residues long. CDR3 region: CAIRSTGAPSGANVLTF. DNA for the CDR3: TGTGCCATCAGATCGACAGGTGCCCCCTCTGGGGCCAACGTCCTGACTTTC.

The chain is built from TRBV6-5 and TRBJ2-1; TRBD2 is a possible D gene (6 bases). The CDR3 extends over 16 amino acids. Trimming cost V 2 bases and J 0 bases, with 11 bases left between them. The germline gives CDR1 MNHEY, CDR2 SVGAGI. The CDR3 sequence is CASSYRGTPSYNEQFF. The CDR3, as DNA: TGTGCCAGCAGTTACCGGGGGACTCCCTCCTACAATGAGCAGTTCTTC.

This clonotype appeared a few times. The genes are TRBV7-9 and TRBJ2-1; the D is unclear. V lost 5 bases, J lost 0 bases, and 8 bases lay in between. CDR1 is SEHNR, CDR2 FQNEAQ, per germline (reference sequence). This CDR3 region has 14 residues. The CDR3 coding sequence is TGTGCCAGCAGCCCCATTCGCTCCTACAATGAGCAGTTCTTC. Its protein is CASSPIRSYNEQFF.

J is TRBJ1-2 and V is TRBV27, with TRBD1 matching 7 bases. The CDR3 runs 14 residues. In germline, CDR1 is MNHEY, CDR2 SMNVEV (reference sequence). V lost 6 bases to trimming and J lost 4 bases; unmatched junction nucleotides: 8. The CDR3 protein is CASRAAGTAYGYTF. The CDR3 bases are TGTGCCAGCAGAGCAGCCGGGACAGCCTATGGCTACACCTTC.